The present TCR beta chain was sequenced within a study of blood T cell repertoires in COVID-19. Germline CDR1 reads SQVTM; CDR2 reads ANQGSEA. The CDR3 extends over 14 amino acids. V shed 6 bases and J 4 bases; nucleotides not matched to a gene: 8. Here immunoSEQ multiplex PCR was the method, and the copy in TCRdb shows in-frame clones only, minus some. Counted here are roughly 100,000 clones, 75% to 90% occurring once; the ten biggest clones make up about 34%. This chain uses TRBV29-1 with TRBJ1-2, with 10 bases aligning to TRBD1. The TCR comes from a woman older than 75 with acute or convalescent COVID-19. Sequenced: peripheral blood. As DNA, the CDR3 is TGCAGCGTGGTGGACAGGGGGTGGGCCTATGGCTACACCTTC. The encoded protein is CSVVDRGWAYGYTF.